These T cell receptor beta chains were read from a single sample in a study of blood T cell repertoires in COVID-19. The protocol was immunoSEQ multiplex PCR, while the TCRdb copy is restricted to in-frame clones and leaves out a portion. The profile shows about 120,000 clones, 80% of them singletons. Sequencing used peripheral blood. The receptors come from a man in his 60s with active or convalescent COVID-19. The CDR3 runs from the conserved cysteine through the conserved F or W. A D gene is named only where the DNA matches it firmly. The size of a clone is reported for some rows only, either as once, few or many, or as a class for expanded clones.

J gene: TRBJ1-2; V gene: TRBV6-5; clone size: once; D gene: TRBD1; CDR3 DNA: TGTGCCAGCAGGGGGACAGCTAACTATGGCTACACCTTC; CDR3 protein: CASRGTANYGYTF
J gene: TRBJ1-1; V gene: TRBV7-8; clone size: -; D gene: TRBD1; CDR3 DNA: TGTGCCAGCAGCAGTAGGGGGCCCGGGGACACTGAAGCTTTCTTT; CDR3 protein: CASSSRGPGDTEAFF
J gene: TRBJ2-7; V gene: TRBV10-2; clone size: -; D gene: -; CDR3 DNA: TGCGCCAGCAGTGTCCTCTCGGGGGAGCAGTACTTC; CDR3 protein: CASSVLSGEQYF
J gene: TRBJ1-5; V gene: TRBV29-1; clone size: -; D gene: -; CDR3 DNA: TGCAGCGTTCTGCGGGACCGCCGACCTTTTGGCAATCAGCCCCAGCATTTT; CDR3 protein: CSVLRDRRPFGNQPQHF
J gene: TRBJ2-2; V gene: TRBV5-4; clone size: -; D gene: -; CDR3 DNA: TGTGCCAGCAGCCTCCGACAGCGAAGCACTGCCACCGGGGAGCTGTTTTTT; CDR3 protein: CASSLRQRSTATGELFF
J gene: TRBJ1-2; V gene: TRBV28; clone size: few; D gene: TRBD1; CDR3 DNA: TGTGCCAGCAGTCCGCCTGGGACAGAGCCCATCTACGGCTACACCTTC; CDR3 protein: CASSPPGTEPIYGYTF
J gene: TRBJ2-7; V gene: TRBV18; clone size: -; D gene: -; CDR3 DNA: TGTGCCAGCTCACCAGTCTCCGGCAGGTACTACGAGCAGTACTTC; CDR3 protein: CASSPVSGRYYEQYF
J gene: TRBJ1-6; V gene: TRBV5-5; clone size: -; D gene: TRBD1; CDR3 DNA: TGTGCCAGCAGCCTGGATTTAACGGGACAGTTAAATTCACCCCTCCACTTT; CDR3 protein: CASSLDLTGQLNSPLHF
J gene: TRBJ2-1; V gene: TRBV9; clone size: -; D gene: -; CDR3 DNA: TGTGCCAGCAGCGTAATGTCCCGTAGCTCCTACAATGAGCAGTTCTTC; CDR3 protein: CASSVMSRSSYNEQFF
J gene: TRBJ2-3; V gene: TRBV10-3; clone size: few; D gene: -; CDR3 DNA: TGTGCCATCAGTTATCAGAGGACAGATACGCAGTATTTT; CDR3 protein: CAISYQRTDTQYF
J gene: TRBJ2-1; V gene: TRBV2; clone size: -; D gene: TRBD2; CDR3 DNA: TGTGCCAGCAGTGAAGGACTAGCGACCGACAATGAGCAGTTCTTC; CDR3 protein: CASSEGLATDNEQFF
J gene: TRBJ2-5; V gene: TRBV19; clone size: -; D gene: TRBD2; CDR3 DNA: TGTGCCAGTAGATGGGCTAGCGGGAGAGGGGAGACCCAGTACTTC; CDR3 protein: CASRWASGRGETQYF
J gene: TRBJ2-7; V gene: TRBV5-5; clone size: -; D gene: TRBD1; CDR3 DNA: TGTGCCAGCAGTCCGGGACAGGGGGTCTACGAGCAGTACTTC; CDR3 protein: CASSPGQGVYEQYF
J gene: TRBJ2-2; V gene: TRBV7-9; clone size: -; D gene: TRBD2; CDR3 DNA: TGTGCCAGCAGCCTTCCTGGCGGCGGGAGGGCCCCCGGGGAGCTGTTTTTT; CDR3 protein: CASSLPGGGRAPGELFF
J gene: TRBJ2-7; V gene: TRBV24-1; clone size: -; D gene: -; CDR3 DNA: TGTGCCACCAGTTGGGGGGTGCTTTACGAGCAGTACTTC; CDR3 protein: CATSWGVLYEQYF
J gene: TRBJ2-5; V gene: TRBV28; clone size: -; D gene: TRBD2; CDR3 DNA: TGTGCCAGCAGCACTAGCGGGAGAGGGATAGAGACCCAGTACTTC; CDR3 protein: CASSTSGRGIETQYF
J gene: TRBJ1-2; V gene: TRBV6-5; clone size: -; D gene: -; CDR3 DNA: TGTGCCAGCACCTCAGGCTATGGCTACACCTTC; CDR3 protein: CASTSGYGYTF
J gene: TRBJ1-6; V gene: TRBV5-1; clone size: few; D gene: TRBD1; CDR3 DNA: TGCGCCAGCAGCTTGAACCCTGGGACAGGGGTTTCGACCCTCCACTTT; CDR3 protein: CASSLNPGTGVSTLHF
J gene: TRBJ2-2; V gene: TRBV5-5; clone size: once; D gene: -; CDR3 DNA: TGTGCCAGCAGCTCGAATGGGCTTTCAGGAACCGGGGAGCTGTTTTTT; CDR3 protein: CASSSNGLSGTGELFF
J gene: TRBJ2-1; V gene: TRBV9; clone size: -; D gene: TRBD2; CDR3 DNA: TGTGCCAGCAGCGAGACCGGGACTAGCGTATACAATGAGCAGTTCTTC; CDR3 protein: CASSETGTSVYNEQFF